This T cell receptor beta chain originates from a study of cytomegalovirus exposure and HLA in healthy donors. V dropped 1 base and J dropped 1 base, with 8 bases sitting between them. The CDR3 has 14 amino acids. Per the germline V gene, CDR1 is SGHKS and CDR2 is YYEKEE (reference sequence). This PCR relied on a set of 60 Vbeta primers and 13 Jbeta primers. Some clones are missing from TCRdb's copy, which holds only in-frame ones; the method was immunoSEQ multiplex PCR. The data hold roughly 180,000 clones, with around 80% observed a single time. This clonotype originated in a girl between 5 and 17 years old in good health and CMV-seropositive. Sequencing input: PBMCs. This chain joins TRBV5-5 and TRBJ1-1; D not certain. The CDR3 coding sequence is TGTGCCAGCAGCTTGATATCAGGGAACACTGAAGCTTTCTTT. Protein sequence: CASSLISGNTEAFF.